The 11 T cell receptor beta chains below all came from one sample that was sequenced in a study of tumor-infiltrating lymphocytes in oesophageal squamous cell carcinoma. TCRdb analysed the PCR reads with MiXCR anew, one entry per CDR3 protein. Of 15,000 to 20,000 distinct CDR3 sequences listed, about 43% are singletons. The sequencing sample was made of normal esophageal tissue next to the tumor. All receptors come from a male donor with esophageal squamous cell carcinoma.

The V gene is TRBV7-8, the J gene TRBJ2-7; D is undetermined. Germline V lookup: CDR1 SGHVS, CDR2 FQNEAQ. The CDR3 loop spans 13 amino acids. Trimming removed 5 bases at V and 1 base at J, with 9 bases between. The CDR3, as DNA: TGTGCCAGCAGCCTACGAGCGTCCTACGAGCAGTACTTC. Protein sequence: CASSLRASYEQYF.

In its sample, this clonotype was seen once. The genes are TRBV6-1 and TRBJ2-7; 9 bases map to TRBD2. The CDR3 loop spans 15 amino acids. The V gene's germline CDR1 is MNHNS and CDR2 SASEGT. Trimming cost V 1 base and J 6 bases; bases outside gene matches: 7. Here the CDR3 reads CASSEDIAGAVEQYF. The CDR3 DNA reads TGTGCCAGCAGTGAAGACATAGCGGGAGCGGTCGAGCAGTACTTC.

The chain uses TRBV6-5 and TRBJ2-3, with 8 bases that match TRBD1. The DNA end favors TRBJ2-7, so the J call may be wrong. The CDR3 contains 15 residues. The V gene's germline CDR1 is MNHEY and CDR2 SVGAGI. This CDR3 reads CASSPTGAPSYEQYF. CDR3 DNA: TGTGCCAGCAGCCCGACAGGGGCCCCCTCCTACGAGCAGTACTTC.

This clonotype was observed at least ten times. The chain joins TRBV6-2 or TRBV6-3 to TRBJ2-7; 7 bases match TRBD2. The V segment lost 2 bases and the J segment 6 bases; nucleotides outside the gene matches: 4. This CDR3 region has 13 residues. In germline, CDR1 is MNHEY, CDR2 SVGEGT. In DNA form, the CDR3 reads TGTGCCAGCAGTTACGGGGAGGGCCCCGAGCAGTACTTC. It is translated as CASSYGEGPEQYF.

This clonotype was seen many times. The chain employs TRBV6-1 and TRBJ1-1; D is ambiguous. Germline V CDR1 and CDR2: MNHNS, SASEGT. This CDR3 is 12 amino acids long. Trimming shortened V by 6 bases and J by 3 bases, and 8 bases separated the two germline ends. CDR3 nucleotide sequence: TGTGCCAGCAGGGACCGGTACACTGAAGCTTTCTTT. It encodes CASRDRYTEAFF.

The chain joins TRBV24-1 to TRBJ2-5; maybe TRBD1 (6 bases). The CDR3 is 15 residues long. V lost 7 bases, J lost 2 bases, and 16 bases lay in between. CDR1 and CDR2 (germline): KGHDR, SFDVKD. The CDR3 region is CATRGEGVGQETQYF. CDR3 bases: TGTGCCACCAGGGGTGAGGGGGTCGGGCAAGAGACCCAGTACTTC.

This sequence joins TRBV28 and TRBJ2-4, with D possibly matching TRBD1 (5 bases). The J call may be wrong; the DNA end is better matched by TRBJ1-2. Germline V gene data show CDR1 as MDHEN and CDR2 as SYDVKM. This CDR3 has 12 amino acids. Here the CDR3 DNA reads TGTGCCAGCAGCAATGGGGGGGTTATCTACACCTTC. This encodes CASSNGGVIYTF.

The chain joins TRBV7-3 to TRBJ2-4; 7 bases agree with TRBD2. The DNA matches TRBJ2-1 better at its end, which makes the J call doubtful. Germline CDR1 and CDR2: SGHTA and FQGTGA. The CDR3 contains 16 residues. The CDR3 DNA is TGTGCCAGCAGCCACAACGCGGGAGCCCGACATAATGAGCAGTTCTTC. It is translated as CASSHNAGARHNEQFF.

The CDR3 reads CASSPYSADQPQHF. For the CDR3, the DNA is TGTGCCAGCTCACCTTACTCAGCGGATCAGCCCCAGCATTTT. The chain couples TRBV18 to TRBJ1-5; D unclear. CDR1 and CDR2 from the germline V gene are KGHSH and LQKENI. V lost 3 bases, J lost 5 bases, and 11 bases lay in between. The CDR3 sequence is 14 residues long.

The gene calls are TRBV20-1 and TRBJ2-1, with TRBD1 as a possible D gene (5 bases). The closer fit of TRBJ2-5 to the DNA end suggests the J call may be wrong. Germline V CDR1 and CDR2: DFQATT, SNEGSKA (reference sequence). The CDR3 has 13 amino acids. CDR3 sequence (DNA): TGCAGTGCTAGACAGGGTCCGGCGGAGACCCAGTACTTC. The encoded protein is CSARQGPAETQYF.

At least ten counts were recorded for this clonotype. A much larger clone sits a single nucleotide away, making a read error possible. The chain joins TRBV28 to TRBJ2-1; weak D call: TRBD1 (5 bases). The DNA matches TRBJ2-7 better at its end, which makes the J call doubtful. Germline V gene data show CDR1 as MDHEN and CDR2 as SYDVKM. CDR3 length: 17 residues. CDR3 in amino acids: CASSLSPGMGSYNEQYF. CDR3 DNA: TGTGCCAGCAGTTTATCTCCAGGGATGGGCTCCTACAATGAGCAGTACTTC.